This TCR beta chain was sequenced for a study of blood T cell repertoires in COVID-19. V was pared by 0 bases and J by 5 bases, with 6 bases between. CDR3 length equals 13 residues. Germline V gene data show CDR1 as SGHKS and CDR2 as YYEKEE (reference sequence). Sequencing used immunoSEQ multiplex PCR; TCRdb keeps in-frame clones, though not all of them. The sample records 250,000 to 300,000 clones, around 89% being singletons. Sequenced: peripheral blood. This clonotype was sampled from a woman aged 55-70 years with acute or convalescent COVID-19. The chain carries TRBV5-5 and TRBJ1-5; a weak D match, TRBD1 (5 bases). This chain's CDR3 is CASSLGGDQPQHF. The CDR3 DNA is TGTGCCAGCAGCTTGGGGGGGGATCAGCCCCAGCATTTT.